This entry lists 11 T cell receptor beta chains sequenced from one sample in a study of blood T cell repertoires in COVID-19 (dated by TCRdb to the early 2020s). The method behind the library was the immunoSEQ multiplex PCR assay. Imported from immuneACCESS, the table was reduced by TCRdb to in-frame sequences with V and J called. These copies leave out some clones; in studies compared against another copy, an unresolved V gene accounts for under half, and the cause of the remainder is not known. The sample has some 260,000 clones on record, 85% to 90% of them singletons. Clones ranked in the top ten supply just under 1% of the sample. The source material was peripheral blood. The source is a middle-aged woman who had recovered from COVID-19.

The rearrangement uses TRBV6-6 and TRBJ1-4, with D tentatively TRBD1 (6 bases). Trimming left V 0 bases short and J 14 bases short, with 16 bases between. CDR3 length: 14 residues. Per the germline V gene, CDR1 is MNHNY and CDR2 is SVGAGI (reference sequence). The CDR3 here is CASSYSRTAVVLFF. CDR3 bases: TGTGCCAGCAGTTACTCCCGGACAGCCGTTGTTCTGTTTTTT.

About this clone: Other nucleotide sequences in the sample specify the same CDR3. V is TRBV6-5 and J is TRBJ1-6, with D hard to call. The V gene's germline CDR1 is MNHEY and CDR2 SVGAGI. Trimming cost V 2 bases and J 7 bases, with 3 bases left between them. This CDR3 is 12 amino acids long. CDR3 coding DNA: TGTGCCAGCAGTTACCCGAATTCACCCCTCCACTTT. Protein: CASSYPNSPLHF.

This clone has a single count. This chain links TRBV2 with TRBJ1-5; 9 bases align to TRBD1. The CDR3 extends over 14 amino acids. After removal of 8 bases from V and 5 bases from J, the junction contained 7 bases not matched to a gene. Germline CDR1 is SNHLY and CDR2 is FYNNEI. The CDR3 spells CASRDRVGDQPQHF. DNA for the CDR3: TGTGCCAGCCGGGACAGGGTAGGGGATCAGCCCCAGCATTTT.

The chain carries TRBV9 and TRBJ2-2, with 10 bases matching TRBD1. The germline V gene encodes CDR1 SGDLS and CDR2 YYNGEE. V trimming: 0 bases; J trimming: 6 bases; junction bases outside the gene matches: 5. The CDR3 contains 16 residues. The CDR3 protein is CASSVGSDRGAGELFF. Here the CDR3 DNA reads TGTGCCAGCAGCGTAGGGTCGGACAGGGGGGCCGGGGAGCTGTTTTTT.

The table lists this clone with a count of one. The chain couples TRBV10-3 to TRBJ1-2; 9 bases are a match to TRBD1. The CDR3 covers 13 residues. The germline gives CDR1 ENHRY, CDR2 SYGVKD. V gave up 7 bases and J gave up 4 bases; unmatched junction bases: 4. The CDR3 DNA reads TGTGCCATCAACAAGGACAGGGGCTATGGCTACACCTTC. Translated: CAINKDRGYGYTF.

The J gene is TRBJ1-5, the V gene TRBV19, with TRBD1 matching 8 bases. Germline CDR1 LNHDA, CDR2 SQIVND (reference sequence). V was pared by 5 bases and J by 3 bases, with 6 bases of the junction left unmatched. This CDR3 contains 15 residues. DNA for the CDR3: TGTGCCAGTAGTCCGACAGGGGCCCCCAATCAGCCCCAGCATTTT. It yields the protein CASSPTGAPNQPQHF.

This rearrangement joins TRBV30 to TRBJ1-2, with unresolved D. V was cut by 4 bases and J by 1 base, with 16 bases left in between. The CDR3 has 15 residues. Germline V gene sequence: CDR1 GTSNPN, CDR2 SVGIG (reference sequence). The CDR3 loop reads CAWKRAPAGNYGYTF. The CDR3 DNA is TGTGCCTGGAAGCGGGCCCCGGCGGGTAACTATGGCTACACCTTC.

This clone was seen only once. The V call is TRBV2, the J call TRBJ1-3, with D tentatively TRBD1 (5 bases). The CDR3 consists of 15 residues. CDR1 is SNHLY, CDR2 FYNNEI, per germline. Trimming shortened V by 6 bases and J by 0 bases, and 12 bases separated the two germline ends. CDR3: CASSYRSDSGNTIYF. Written as DNA, the CDR3 is TGTGCCAGCAGCTACAGGTCCGACTCTGGAAACACCATATATTTT. The full variable domain, its missing parts supplied by reference TRBV2 and TRBJ1-3, is EPEVTQTPSHQVTQMGQEVILRCVPISNHLYFYWYRQILGQKVEFLVSFYNNEISEKSEIFDDQFSVERPDGSNFTLKIRSTKLEDSAMYFCASSYRSDSGNTIYFGEGSWLTVV.

Comment on this clone: The identical CDR3 is also encoded by other nucleotide sequences in the sample. The chain recombines TRBV5-1 with TRBJ2-3; tentative D call: TRBD2 (6 bases). V was clipped by 1 base and J by 3 bases, with 12 bases between them. The CDR3 runs 15 residues. CDR1 and CDR2 from the germline V gene are SGHRS and YFSETQ. In nucleotides, the CDR3 is TGCGCCAGCAGCTTGCGGGGGATGGGGACAGATACGCAGTATTTT. This codes for CASSLRGMGTDTQYF.

The chain employs TRBV6-2 or TRBV6-3 and TRBJ2-7; the D gene is possibly TRBD2 (5 bases). Germline V gives CDR1 MNHEY, CDR2 SVGEGT. V lost 5 bases and J lost 2, with 13 bases in between. This CDR3 comprises 14 residues. The CDR3 region has the DNA TGTGCCAGCAGTCAAAATAGCGCCGCCTACGAGCAGTACGTC. Amino acid sequence: CASSQNSAAYEQYV.

The chain joins TRBV5-6 to TRBJ2-5, with 15 positions matching TRBD2. The J segment lost 9 bases and the V segment lost 4 bases, leaving 4 bases of the junction unmatched. This CDR3 spans 14 amino acids. From germline, CDR1 is SGHDT and CDR2 YYEEEE. CDR3 sequence: CASSVGLAGGAQYF. Written as DNA, the CDR3 is TGTGCCAGCAGCGTCGGACTAGCGGGAGGGGCCCAGTACTTC.